This record covers a single T cell receptor (beta chain). Its antigen is currently unknown. The data stem from a study of blood T cells in healthy people across ages. The study's findings and limits: Donors of long life had a larger count of naive CD4+ cells and greater diversity than aged donors.

About 10 milliliters of peripheral blood were drawn from each donor into EDTA-treated tubes. Total RNA was isolated from each sample in quantities of at least 6 micrograms. Using a J-beta primer mix together with a sample-barcoded 5' primer, a second PCR was run for roughly 6 to 11 cycles. Each sample provided no less than 2.5 million CDR3-containing paired-end reads. TCRdb re-called the 5' RACE reads through MiXCR, storing one row per CDR3 protein. In the table there are more than 650,000 distinct CDR3 sequences, approximately 21% of which are singletons. This CDR3 has 12 amino acids. Germline CDR1 DFQATT, CDR2 SNEGSKA (reference sequence).

V usage is TRBV20-1 and J usage is TRBJ2-5, with D possibly TRBD2 on 5 matching bases. Source material: blood. The origin of this receptor is an older man in good health. CDR3 sequence reads: CSPRSSIETQYF. CDR3 in DNA: TGCAGCCCACGGTCTAGCATAGAGACCCAGTACTTC.